One sample yielded the 27 T cell receptor beta chains listed below, sequenced in a study of cytomegalovirus exposure and HLA in healthy donors. Use of 60 Vbeta and 13 Jbeta primers characterized the PCR. Data came from immunoSEQ multiplex PCR; TCRdb stores just in-frame clones and leaves some out. The table shows 140,000 to 150,000 clones, with around 78% occurring only once. Sequenced: PBMCs. These receptors originate from a woman younger than 35 in good health and CMV-seronegative.

The chain recombines TRBV27 with TRBJ1-3; no firm D call. CDR3 size: 13 residues. The V and J ends lost 5 bases and 0 bases respectively, with 5 bases between them. Germline V CDR1 and CDR2: MNHEY, SMNVEV (reference sequence). The CDR3 DNA sequence: TGTGCCAGCAGTCGGAGCTCTGGAAACACCATATATTTT. It codes for CASSRSSGNTIYF.

V and J are TRBV6-5 and TRBJ1-4; 7 positions match TRBD1. This CDR3 is built from 13 residues. Germline V gene sequence: CDR1 MNHEY, CDR2 SVGAGI. V lost 8 bases, J lost 4 bases, and 4 bases stayed unmatched. CDR3 sequence reads: CASRGQNNEKLFF. Here the CDR3 DNA reads TGTGCCAGCCGGGGACAGAATAATGAAAAACTGTTTTTT.

The genes are TRBV4-3 and TRBJ2-7; D uncertain. V lost 0 bases and J lost 0, with 6 bases in between. The germline V gene encodes CDR1 LGHNA and CDR2 YSLEER. CDR3 length equals 14 residues. In nucleotides, the CDR3 is TGCGCCAGCAGCCAAGATATCAGCTCCTACGAGCAGTACTTC. Translated: CASSQDISSYEQYF.

CDR3 DNA: TGTGCCAGCAGCCTAGCGGGAGGTACCCACTCCTACAATGAGCAGTTCTTC. It yields the protein CASSLAGGTHSYNEQFF. The gene calls are TRBV11-3 and TRBJ2-1, with 11 bases matching TRBD2. Germline loops: CDR1 SGHNT, CDR2 YENEEA. Trimming took 5 bases from V and 0 from J; bases not matched to a gene: 6. The CDR3 covers 17 residues.

V gene TRBV4-3 combines with J gene TRBJ1-2; the match to TRBD1 covers 11 bases. The CDR3 totals 15 residues. Trimming removed 0 bases from V and 10 bases from J; junction bases left unmatched: 7. Germline V gene sequence: CDR1 LGHNA, CDR2 YSLEER. CDR3 region: CASSQEGTGGSVYTF. The CDR3 coding sequence is TGCGCCAGCAGCCAAGAAGGGACAGGGGGATCTGTCTACACCTTC.

CDR3 nucleotides: TGCGCCAGCAGCCAAATTTGGGACAGGGCCAACACTGAAGCTTTCTTT. Encoded protein: CASSQIWDRANTEAFF. The chain recombines TRBV4-1 with TRBJ1-1, with TRBD1 identical over 9 bases. CDR3 size: 16 residues. Germline V gene data show CDR1 as MGHRA and CDR2 as YSYEKL. V trimming: 2 bases; J trimming: 2 bases; junction bases outside the gene matches: 6.

The rearrangement uses TRBV5-4 and TRBJ2-1; D possibly corresponds to TRBD2 (6 bases). CDR1 is SGHNT, CDR2 YYREEE, per germline (reference sequence). V lost 0 bases, J lost 7 bases, and 20 bases lay in between. The CDR3 length is 17 residues. This CDR3 reads CASSLGAYGSLPNEQFF. The CDR3 coding sequence is TGTGCCAGCAGCTTGGGAGCTTACGGGAGTTTACCGAATGAGCAGTTCTTC.

The rearrangement joins TRBV28 to TRBJ1-2, with a tentative D call TRBD1 (5 bases). The CDR3 runs 17 residues. Trimming shortened V by 3 bases and J by 2 bases, and 19 bases separated the two germline ends. In germline, CDR1 is MDHEN, CDR2 SYDVKM. The CDR3: CASSLGGLLPENYGYTF. CDR3 sequence (DNA): TGTGCCAGCAGTTTGGGGGGACTGCTCCCTGAAAACTATGGCTACACCTTC.

The chain carries TRBV9 and TRBJ1-5, with D perhaps TRBD1 (5 bases). Germline CDR1 reads SGDLS; CDR2 reads YYNGEE. The CDR3 is 15 amino acids. Trimming removed 3 bases from V and 0 bases from J, with 10 bases in between. The CDR3 DNA follows: TGTGCCAGCAGCGCCGACAGCAATAGCAATCAGCCCCAGCATTTT. It specifies CASSADSNSNQPQHF.

In this sample, this clone turned up a few times. The V and J genes are TRBV7-8 and TRBJ2-5; D perhaps matches TRBD1 (6 bases). CDR1 is SGHVS and CDR2 is FQNEAQ in the germline V gene. V lost 3 bases and J 4 bases, leaving 12 bases between the germline ends. The CDR3 is 14 residues long. The CDR3 sequence is CASSFLQGRETQYF. CDR3 sequence (DNA): TGTGCCAGCAGCTTCTTACAGGGTAGAGAGACCCAGTACTTC.

This chain connects TRBV10-3 to TRBJ1-1, with 10 bases that match TRBD1. The germline V gene has CDR1 ENHRY and CDR2 SYGVKD. Trimming took 0 bases from V and 1 from J; bases not matched to a gene: 2. This CDR3 spans 16 amino acids. The CDR3 DNA is TGTGCCATCAGTGAGTCTCGGACAGGGGGGAACACTGAAGCTTTCTTT. Its translation: CAISESRTGGNTEAFF.

The gene calls are TRBV28 and TRBJ2-7; 10 bases fit TRBD2. Trimming cost V 3 bases and J 4 bases; bases outside gene matches: 6. Germline CDR1 is MDHEN and CDR2 is SYDVKM. CDR3 length: 15 amino acids. This chain's CDR3 is CASSFSSSGGYEQYF. The CDR3 region has the DNA TGTGCCAGCAGTTTCTCTTCTAGCGGGGGATACGAGCAGTACTTC.

The chain is built from TRBV10-3 and TRBJ2-2; the D gene is possibly TRBD1 (6 bases). CDR3 size: 15 residues. Germline CDR1 ENHRY, CDR2 SYGVKD. Trimming cost V 6 bases and J 2 bases, with 13 bases left between them. The CDR3 spells CAIRNRARNTGELFF. The CDR3 nucleotides read TGTGCCATCAGGAACAGGGCTCGCAACACCGGGGAGCTGTTTTTT.

The rearrangement joins TRBV6-6 to TRBJ1-4; tentatively, D is TRBD1 (5 bases). Trimming removed 5 bases at V and 5 bases at J, with 12 bases between. The CDR3 length is 14 residues. Germline V CDR1 and CDR2: MNHNY, SVGAGI (reference sequence). The DNA of the CDR3 is TGTGCCAGCAGTGGGGGGACCTCAAATGAAAAACTGTTTTTT. It specifies CASSGGTSNEKLFF.

This clone has just one count. V usage is TRBV19 and J usage is TRBJ2-1; 8 bases match TRBD2. The CDR3 runs to 14 residues. Trimming took 5 bases from V and 8 from J; bases not matched to a gene: 8. Germline-derived CDR1 and CDR2 are LNHDA and SQIVND (reference sequence). Here the CDR3 reads CASSVGTRGDEQFF. CDR3 DNA: TGTGCCAGTAGTGTAGGGACTAGGGGGGATGAGCAGTTCTTC.

The chain employs TRBV7-8 and TRBJ1-3, with 7 nucleotides matching TRBD1. Per the germline V gene, CDR1 is SGHVS and CDR2 is FQNEAQ. Trimming cost V 2 bases and J 4 bases; bases outside gene matches: 5. This CDR3 comprises 15 residues. Here the CDR3 reads CASSLRQGYGNTIYF. The CDR3 DNA follows: TGTGCCAGCAGCTTAAGACAGGGTTACGGAAACACCATATATTTT.

About this clone: Germline is not matched at one junction end, which may reflect a read error. This specimen includes other DNA sequences encoding the same CDR3. The chain is built from TRBV5-4 and TRBJ1-2, with 7 bases that match TRBD1. Per germline, CDR1 SGHNT and CDR2 YYREEE (reference sequence). The CDR3 has 13 residues. The CDR3 spells CASSPDRRYGYTF. The CDR3 bases are TGCGCCAGCAGCCCGGACAGGCGCTATGGCTACACCTTC. The whole variable domain, remainder taken from reference TRBV5-4 and TRBJ1-2, is ETGVTQSPTHLIKTRGQQVTLRCSSQSGHNTVSWYQQALGQGPQFIFQYYREEENGRGNFPPRFSGLQFPNYSSELNVNALELDDSALYLCASSPDRRYGYTFGSGTRLTVV.

This clone is a singleton in its sample. The genes are TRBV19 and TRBJ2-5; 7 bases are a match to TRBD1. The end of the DNA aligns better with TRBJ2-7, so the J call may be wrong. This CDR3 has 13 amino acids. The germline CDR1 and CDR2 sequences are LNHDA and SQIVND (reference sequence). In DNA form, the CDR3 reads TGTGCCAGTAGTGTGGGGACAGACTACGAGCAGTACTTC. Translating gives CASSVGTDYEQYF.

This chain joins TRBV11-3 and TRBJ1-1, with 9 nucleotides matching TRBD1. The V segment lost 5 bases and the J segment 1 base; nucleotides outside the gene matches: 5. This CDR3 is 15 amino acids long. Per the germline V gene, CDR1 is SGHNT and CDR2 is YENEEA. The CDR3 DNA follows: TGTGCCAGCAGCCCATGGACAGGGGAGAACACTGAAGCTTTCTTT. As protein: CASSPWTGENTEAFF.

This clone came up once. V is TRBV10-3 and J is TRBJ2-1; 8 nucleotides line up with TRBD2. This CDR3 contains 16 residues. The germline V gene has CDR1 ENHRY and CDR2 SYGVKD. V shed 0 bases and J 4 bases; nucleotides not matched to a gene: 5. The CDR3 nucleotides are TGTGCCATCAGTGAGTCTGGAGCGGGAGAATACAATGAGCAGTTCTTC. This codes for CAISESGAGEYNEQFF.

The chain recombines TRBV5-1 with TRBJ2-2; 7 positions agree with TRBD2. The length of the CDR3 is 14 residues. CDR1 and CDR2 (germline): SGHRS, YFSETQ. The J segment lost 1 base and the V segment lost 4 bases, leaving 1 base of the junction unmatched. CDR3 DNA sequence: TGCGCCAGCAGCCCGGGGGGGAACACCGGGGAGCTGTTTTTT. Translating it yields CASSPGGNTGELFF. The variable domain in full, with the rest retrieved from reference TRBV5-1 and TRBJ2-2, is KAGVTQTPRYLIKTRGQQVTLSCSPISGHRSVSWYQQTPGQGLQFLFEYFSETQRNKGNFPGRFSGRQFSNSRSEMNVSTLELGDSALYLCASSPGGNTGELFFGEGSRLTVL.

This chain links TRBV6-6 with TRBJ2-7; TRBD1 matches 9 bases. The trim removed 6 bases at V and 0 bases at J, leaving 6 bases unmatched. Germline V gene sequence: CDR1 MNHNY, CDR2 SVGAGI (reference sequence). CDR3 size: 15 residues. In nucleotides, the CDR3 is TGTGCCAGCAGGCTAGGACAGGGGAGCTCCTACGAGCAGTACTTC. Translation gives CASRLGQGSSYEQYF.

V and J are TRBV4-3 and TRBJ2-1; 14 bases are a match to TRBD2. Germline trimming cut 2 bases from V and 7 bases from J; bases unmatched to any gene: 4. CDR1 LGHNA and CDR2 YSLEER come from the germline V gene. The CDR3 loop spans 16 amino acids. The CDR3 is CASSQRGLAGENEQFF. In DNA, the CDR3 is TGCGCCAGCAGCCAAAGGGGACTAGCGGGAGAGAATGAGCAGTTCTTC.

The gene calls are TRBV19 and TRBJ2-4; D is ambiguous. Germline V gene sequence: CDR1 LNHDA, CDR2 SQIVND (reference sequence). The CDR3 has 13 residues. V was pared by 3 bases and J by 0 bases, with 3 bases between. The CDR3 is CASSIVAKNIQYF. Here the CDR3 DNA reads TGTGCCAGTAGTATCGTAGCCAAAAACATTCAGTACTTC.

The chain has TRBV6-5 and TRBJ2-1, with 11 nucleotides matching TRBD2. After removal of 5 bases from V and 4 bases from J, the junction contained 4 bases not matched to a gene. In germline, CDR1 is MNHEY, CDR2 SVGAGI. The CDR3 contains 15 residues. This CDR3 is CASSPTSGDYNEQFF. CDR3 DNA sequence: TGTGCCAGCAGTCCGACTAGCGGGGATTACAATGAGCAGTTCTTC.

V usage is TRBV6-5 and J usage is TRBJ2-7; D call uncertain. V lost 0 bases, J lost 0 bases, and 9 bases lay in between. This CDR3 region has 15 residues. The germline CDR1 and CDR2 sequences are MNHEY and SVGAGI. CDR3 nucleotides: TGTGCCAGCAGTTACTCGTACCCCAGCTCCTACGAGCAGTACTTC. Its translation: CASSYSYPSSYEQYF.

The chain joins TRBV13 to TRBJ2-7, with TRBD2 identical over 16 bases. Germline V CDR1 and CDR2: PRHDT, FYEKMQ (reference sequence). V lost 5 bases and J lost 1; bases outside the gene matches: 2. This CDR3 is 16 amino acids long. The CDR3 is CASSPGLAGGSYEQYF. The CDR3 DNA follows: TGTGCCAGCAGCCCGGGACTAGCGGGGGGGTCCTACGAGCAGTACTTC.